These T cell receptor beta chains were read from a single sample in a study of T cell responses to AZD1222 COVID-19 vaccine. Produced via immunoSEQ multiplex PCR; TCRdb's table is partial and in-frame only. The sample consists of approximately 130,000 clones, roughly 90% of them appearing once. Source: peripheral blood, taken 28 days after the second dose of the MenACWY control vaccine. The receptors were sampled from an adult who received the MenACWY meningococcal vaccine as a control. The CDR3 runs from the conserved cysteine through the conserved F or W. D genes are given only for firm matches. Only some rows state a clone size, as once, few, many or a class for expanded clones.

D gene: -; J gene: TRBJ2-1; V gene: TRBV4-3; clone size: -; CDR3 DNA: TGCGCCAGCAGCCGTGGGGGTGTGACTGAGCAGTTCTTC; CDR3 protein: CASSRGGVTEQFF
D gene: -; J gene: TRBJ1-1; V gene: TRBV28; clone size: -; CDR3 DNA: TGTGCCAGCAGTTTATGGGGCGCAGGGTCTAACACTGAAGCTTTCTTT; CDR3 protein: CASSLWGAGSNTEAFF
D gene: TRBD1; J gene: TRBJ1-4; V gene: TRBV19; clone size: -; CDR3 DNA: TGTGCCAGTAAAGACAGGGCAGGAGGAGAAAAACTGTTTTTT; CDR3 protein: CASKDRAGGEKLFF
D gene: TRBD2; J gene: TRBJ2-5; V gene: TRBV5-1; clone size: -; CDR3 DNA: TGCGCCAGCAGCGTTATAGCGGGGGGGCAGGAGACCCAGTACTTC; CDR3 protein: CASSVIAGGQETQYF
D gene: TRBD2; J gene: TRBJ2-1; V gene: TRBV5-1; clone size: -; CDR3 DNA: TGCGCCAGCAGCTTGGAGGGGCCTAGCGGGGAGCAGTTCTTC; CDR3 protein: CASSLEGPSGEQFF
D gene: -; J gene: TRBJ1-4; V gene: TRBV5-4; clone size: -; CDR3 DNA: TGTGCCAGCAGCTTGGTTCCAGCGGGAAAAAATGAAAAACTGTTTTTT; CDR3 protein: CASSLVPAGKNEKLFF
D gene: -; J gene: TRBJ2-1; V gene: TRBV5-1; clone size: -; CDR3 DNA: TGCGCCAGCAGCCCCCTGGGCGGTGGGAATGAGCAGTTCTTC; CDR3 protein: CASSPLGGGNEQFF
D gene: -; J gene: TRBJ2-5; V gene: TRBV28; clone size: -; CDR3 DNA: TGTGCCAGCAGTTTAAAAGTTAGCAGGACGCTTGAGACCCAGTACTTC; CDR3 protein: CASSLKVSRTLETQYF
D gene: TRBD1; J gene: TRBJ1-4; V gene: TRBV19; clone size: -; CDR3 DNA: TGTGCCAGTAGTATTCGGGGACAGGTAGAAGAAAAACTGTTTTTT; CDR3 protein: CASSIRGQVEEKLFF
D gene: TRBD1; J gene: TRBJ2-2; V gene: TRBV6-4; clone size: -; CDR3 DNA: TGTGCCAGCAGTGATTCCCAGGGGGCCGGGGAGCTGTTTTTT; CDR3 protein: CASSDSQGAGELFF
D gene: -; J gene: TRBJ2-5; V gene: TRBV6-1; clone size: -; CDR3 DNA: TGTGCCAGCAGTGATCTGGGACTGGGGGAGACCCAGTACTTC; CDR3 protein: CASSDLGLGETQYF
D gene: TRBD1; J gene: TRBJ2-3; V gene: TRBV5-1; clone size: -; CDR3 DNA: TGCGCCAGCATTAGGGACAGCAGCACAGATACGCAGTATTTT; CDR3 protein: CASIRDSSTDTQYF
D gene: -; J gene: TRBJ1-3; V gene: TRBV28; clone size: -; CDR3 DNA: TGTGCCAGCACCCCCGGGGGTAACTCTGGAAACACCATATATTTT; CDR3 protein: CASTPGGNSGNTIYF
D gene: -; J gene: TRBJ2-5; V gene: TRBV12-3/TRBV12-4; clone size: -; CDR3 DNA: TGTGCCAGCAGTTTAAGGGTGACCCAGTACTTC; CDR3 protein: CASSLRVTQYF
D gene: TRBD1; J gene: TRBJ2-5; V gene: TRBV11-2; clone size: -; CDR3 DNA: TGTGCCAGCAGCACGTGGGACAGGGGGCCTGGGGAGACCCAGTACTTC; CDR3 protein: CASSTWDRGPGETQYF
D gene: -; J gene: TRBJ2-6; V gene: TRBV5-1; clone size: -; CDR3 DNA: TGCGCCAGCAGCTTGGGGTTCCTCTCTGGGGCCAACGTCCTGACTTTC; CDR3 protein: CASSLGFLSGANVLTF
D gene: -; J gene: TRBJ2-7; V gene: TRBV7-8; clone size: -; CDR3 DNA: TGTGCCAGCAACAGGGACGTCAGCTCCTACGAGCAGTACTTC; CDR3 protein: CASNRDVSSYEQYF
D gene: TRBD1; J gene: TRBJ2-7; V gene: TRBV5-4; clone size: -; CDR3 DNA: TGTGCCAGCAGCCCGGGACAGGGGAACTACGAGCAGTACTTC; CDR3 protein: CASSPGQGNYEQYF
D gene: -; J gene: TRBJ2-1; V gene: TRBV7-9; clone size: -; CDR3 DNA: TGTGCCAGCAGCCCGGGAGTATACAATGAGCAGTTCTTC; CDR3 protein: CASSPGVYNEQFF
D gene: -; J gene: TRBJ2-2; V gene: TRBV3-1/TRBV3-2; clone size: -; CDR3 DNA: TGTGCCAGCAGCCAAGAAATAGCGATTGGGACCGGGGAGCTGTTTTTT; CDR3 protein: CASSQEIAIGTGELFF
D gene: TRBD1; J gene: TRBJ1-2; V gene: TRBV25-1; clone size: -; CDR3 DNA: TGTGCCACCCTATCGACAGGGACCAACTATGGCTACACCTTC; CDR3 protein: CATLSTGTNYGYTF
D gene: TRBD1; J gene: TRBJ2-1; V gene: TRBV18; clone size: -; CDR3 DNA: TGTGCCAGCTCACCACCCTGGGACAGGGCGGGTGAGCAGTTCTTC; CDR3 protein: CASSPPWDRAGEQFF
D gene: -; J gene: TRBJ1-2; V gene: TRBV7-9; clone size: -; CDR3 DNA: TGTGCCAGCAGCTTATCGGGCAGGAAGGGGGACTATGGCTACACCTTC; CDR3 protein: CASSLSGRKGDYGYTF
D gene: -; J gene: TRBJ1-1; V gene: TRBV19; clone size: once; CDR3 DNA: TGTGCCAGTAGTATATCTTATATGAACACTGAAGCTTTCTTT; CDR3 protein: CASSISYMNTEAFF
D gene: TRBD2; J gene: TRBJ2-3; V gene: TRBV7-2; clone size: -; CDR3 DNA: TGTGCCAGCAGCTTGGTCGGGACTAGCGGGACAGATACGCAGTATTTT; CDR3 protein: CASSLVGTSGTDTQYF
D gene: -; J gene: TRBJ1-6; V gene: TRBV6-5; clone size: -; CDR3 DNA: TGTGCCAGCAGTTACGGGGATGCTGGTAATTCACCCCTCCACTTT; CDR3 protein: CASSYGDAGNSPLHF
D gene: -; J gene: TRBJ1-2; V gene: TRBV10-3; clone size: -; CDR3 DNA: TGTGCCATCAGTGCCAGTGGGGAAGGCTACACCTTC; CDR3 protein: CAISASGEGYTF